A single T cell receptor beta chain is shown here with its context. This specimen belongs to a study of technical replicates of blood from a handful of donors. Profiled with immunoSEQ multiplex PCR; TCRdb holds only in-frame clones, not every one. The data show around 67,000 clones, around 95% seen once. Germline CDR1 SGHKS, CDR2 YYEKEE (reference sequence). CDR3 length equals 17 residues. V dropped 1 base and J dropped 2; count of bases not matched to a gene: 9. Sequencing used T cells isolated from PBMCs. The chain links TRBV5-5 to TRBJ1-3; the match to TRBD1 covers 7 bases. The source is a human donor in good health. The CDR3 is CASSLTPQGLAGNTIYF. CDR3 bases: TGTGCCAGCAGCTTGACACCACAGGGGCTCGCTGGAAACACCATATATTTT.